Only one count was recorded for the clone carrying this T cell receptor beta chain. Its antigen is undetermined. This record belongs to a study of shared clonotypes between healthy human individuals. Study-wide findings and caveats: Sequencing depth was expected to influence donor clonotype sharing.

Produced via immunoSEQ multiplex PCR; TCRdb's table is partial and in-frame only. In the table there are 2.5 million or so clones, around nine tenths of which are singletons. Trimming took off 6 bases at V and 2 bases at J, with 14 bases between the two ends. The CDR3 length is 15 residues. Germline CDR1 MNHEY, CDR2 SVGAGI. The sequence derives from a man between 18 and 35 years old in good health. This chain uses TRBV6-5 with TRBJ1-3; D is uncertain. Sequenced sample: naive CD4+ T cells sorted from blood. Regarding subset: CD45RA+ positively selected. CDR3 sequence reads: CASSPLQSAGNTIYF. The CDR3 DNA sequence: TGTGCCAGCAGCCCCCTCCAGTCAGCTGGAAACACCATATATTTT.